The TCR beta chain described here comes from a study of blood T cell repertoires in COVID-19. Data came from immunoSEQ multiplex PCR; TCRdb stores just in-frame clones and leaves some out. The sample holds about 96,000 clones, approximately 90% seen once. V shed 1 base and J 3 bases; nucleotides not matched to a gene: 2. This CDR3 contains 15 residues. Germline-derived CDR1 and CDR2 are MNHEY and SMNVEV (reference sequence). This clonotype was sampled from a human donor with COVID-19, enrolled during active disease. The donor label of this sample is uncertain. Sample: peripheral blood. This chain uses TRBV27 with TRBJ2-1; 8 nucleotides match TRBD2. The CDR3 DNA reads as TGTGCCAGCAGTTTATACCTAGCGGGCTACAATGAGCAGTTCTTC. Amino acids: CASSLYLAGYNEQFF.